This T cell receptor beta chain was recovered during a study of blood T cell repertoires in COVID-19. About the research overall: Italy, Spain and the United States were the sources of the convalescent and acute COVID-19 samples.

Per the original data handling: Cell counts per sample came from amplifying reference gene primers. Sequenced by immunoSEQ multiplex PCR; TCRdb stores in-frame clones only, minus some. The D gene and trimming were derived from the DNA, and the V and J assignments and clone size from that table. The table shows about 170,000 clones, with less than 85% occurring only once. Looked up from germline, CDR1 is SGHNT and CDR2 is YYREEE (reference sequence). This CDR3 is 15 amino acids long. J lost 4 bases, V lost 4 bases, and 8 bases had no gene match. The material sequenced was peripheral blood. The rearrangement uses TRBV5-4 and TRBJ1-2; 9 positions agree with TRBD1. The sequence derives from a woman older than 75 with active or convalescent COVID-19. DNA for the CDR3: TGTGCCAGCAGCCAGGGACAGGGAACTCCCTATGGCTACACCTTC. Its translation is CASSQGQGTPYGYTF.